This T cell receptor beta chain was obtained from a study of T cells in Graves' hyperthyroidism and ophthalmopathy. Whole-study results and caveats: Expanded thyroid clonotypes (above 0.001) were mostly also found in blood. Using 13 V-J features, a model discriminated ophthalmopathy from stable hyperthyroidism.

TCR beta CDR3 regions were amplified from RNA transcripts. The TCR CDR3 first-round RT-PCR relied on the HTBI primer set. TCRdb reprocessed the multiplex PCR reads via MiXCR and lists one record per CDR3 protein. The sample consists of a few hundred thousand distinct CDR3 sequences, roughly 15% of them appearing once. This clonotype showed up many times. Its specificity is unknown. The CDR3 length is 16 residues. The V end was cut by 6 bases, the J end by 2 bases, with 18 bases between. Per germline, CDR1 SNHLY and CDR2 FYNNEI. Initially, at the first diagnosis of hyperthyroidism and before any ophthalmopathy symptoms, blood was sampled. 10 ml of fresh peripheral blood supplied the PBMCs.

Sequencing was performed on blood. V is TRBV2 and J is TRBJ2-3, with D perhaps given as TRBD1 or TRBD2 (5 bases each). The receptor was isolated from a middle-aged woman with Graves' hyperthyroidism that later progressed to Graves' ophthalmopathy. The chain's CDR3 is CASSFRGHPPTDTQYF. The CDR3 nucleotides are TGTGCCAGCAGCTTCCGGGGCCACCCCCCCACAGATACGCAGTATTTT.